This TCR beta chain was recovered during a study of T cell responses to AZD1222 COVID-19 vaccine. Regarding the study as a whole: Among AZD1222 vaccinees, only 5 or 6 were seropositive at baseline. There were vaccine-associated CD4 TCRs across spike, dominant at 160-218 and 743-854. Possibly, clonal diversity was underestimated; donors were largely white British and included more females. Sampling that yielded the repertoires occurred only after the peak T cell response.

Worth noting for this clone: Its antigen remains unidentified.

J lost 1 base, V lost 4 bases, and 3 bases had no gene match. Germline CDR1 LGHDT, CDR2 YNNKEL (reference sequence). The length of the CDR3 is 15 residues. Clones were read by immunoSEQ multiplex PCR, and TCRdb kept only the in-frame ones, dropping some. Among some 140,000 clones listed, around 90% were seen once. The receptor's source is an adult in good health. The chain employs TRBV3-1 (or the pseudogene TRBV3-2) and TRBJ2-2; 7 bases agree with TRBD1. The material sequenced was peripheral blood, taken on day 0 of AZD1222 vaccination. As DNA, the CDR3 is TGTGCCAGCAGCCTCCGGACAGGGAACACCGGGGAGCTGTTTTTT. The encoded protein is CASSLRTGNTGELFF.